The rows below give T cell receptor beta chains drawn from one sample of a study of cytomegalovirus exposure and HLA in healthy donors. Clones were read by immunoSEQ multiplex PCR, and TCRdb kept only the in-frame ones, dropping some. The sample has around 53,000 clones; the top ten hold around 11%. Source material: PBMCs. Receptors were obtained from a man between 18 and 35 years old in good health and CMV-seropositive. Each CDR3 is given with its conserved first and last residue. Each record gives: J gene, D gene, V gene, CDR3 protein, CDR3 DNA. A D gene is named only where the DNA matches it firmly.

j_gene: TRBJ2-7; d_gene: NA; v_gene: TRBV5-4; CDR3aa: CASSHPTNSYEQYF; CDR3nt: TGTGCCAGCAGCCATCCGACTAACTCCTACGAGCAGTACTTC
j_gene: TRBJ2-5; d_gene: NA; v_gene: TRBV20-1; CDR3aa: CSARVRETQYF; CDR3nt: TGCAGTGCTAGAGTCCGAGAGACCCAGTACTTC
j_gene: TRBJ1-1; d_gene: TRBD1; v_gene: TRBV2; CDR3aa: CASKEDRGEAFF; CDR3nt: TGTGCCAGCAAGGAGGACAGGGGAGAAGCTTTCTTT
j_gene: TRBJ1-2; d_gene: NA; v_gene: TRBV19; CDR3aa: CASSPRGAGGGYTF; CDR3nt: TGTGCCAGTAGTCCCCGGGGAGCTGGAGGAGGCTACACCTTC
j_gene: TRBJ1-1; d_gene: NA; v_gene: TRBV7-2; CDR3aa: CASSLRLAVNTEAFF; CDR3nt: TGTGCCAGCAGCTTACGTCTGGCCGTGAACACTGAAGCTTTCTTT
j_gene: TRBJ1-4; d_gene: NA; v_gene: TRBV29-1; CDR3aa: CSVIIGGVDEKLFF; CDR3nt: TGCAGCGTTATTATAGGGGGGGTAGATGAAAAACTGTTTTTT
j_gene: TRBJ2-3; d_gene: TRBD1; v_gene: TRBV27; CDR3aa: CASSDRGPSTDTQYF; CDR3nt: TGTGCCAGCAGTGACAGGGGGCCGAGCACAGATACGCAGTATTTT
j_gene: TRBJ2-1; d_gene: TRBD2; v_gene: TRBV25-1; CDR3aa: CASSPSLGTSGINEQFF; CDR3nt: TGTGCCAGCTCCCCGTCGCTGGGGACTAGCGGGATAAATGAGCAGTTCTTC
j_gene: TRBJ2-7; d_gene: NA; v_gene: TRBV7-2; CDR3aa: CASSLRAYEQYF; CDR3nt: TGTGCCAGCAGCCTCAGGGCCTACGAGCAGTACTTC
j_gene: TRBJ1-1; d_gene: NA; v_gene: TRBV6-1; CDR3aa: CASSFDSIMNTEAFF; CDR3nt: TGTGCCAGCAGTTTTGACAGTATCATGAACACTGAAGCTTTCTTT
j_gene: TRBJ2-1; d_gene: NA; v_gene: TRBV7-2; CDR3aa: CASSSQGGGLYNEQFF; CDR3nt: TGTGCCAGCAGCTCTCAGGGGGGAGGACTCTACAATGAGCAGTTCTTC
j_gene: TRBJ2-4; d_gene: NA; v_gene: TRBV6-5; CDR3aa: CASSYGGSGQNIQYF; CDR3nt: TGTGCCAGCAGTTACGGGGGGAGTGGACAAAACATTCAGTACTTC
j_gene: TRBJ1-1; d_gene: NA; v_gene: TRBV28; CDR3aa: CASSSNLYRARGINTEAFF; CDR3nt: TGTGCCAGCAGTTCCAATCTATACAGGGCAAGGGGCATAAACACTGAAGCTTTCTTT
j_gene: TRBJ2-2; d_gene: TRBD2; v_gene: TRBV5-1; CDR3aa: CASSSGTSGRTGELFF; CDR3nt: TGCGCCAGCAGTTCCGGGACTAGCGGGAGAACCGGGGAGCTGTTTTTT
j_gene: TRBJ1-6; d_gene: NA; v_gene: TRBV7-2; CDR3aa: CASSFAFSGAGRRPLHF; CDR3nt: TGTGCCAGCAGCTTCGCCTTTAGTGGGGCAGGCCGCCGCCCCCTCCACTTT
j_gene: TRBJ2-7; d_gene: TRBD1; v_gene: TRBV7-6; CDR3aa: CASSLGTGTGREQYF; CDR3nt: TGTGCCAGCAGCTTAGGAACCGGGACAGGGAGGGAGCAGTACTTC
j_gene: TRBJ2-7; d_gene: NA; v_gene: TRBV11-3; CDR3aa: CASSLYRSLAYEQYF; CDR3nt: TGTGCCAGCAGCCTCTACAGATCCCTGGCCTACGAGCAGTACTTC
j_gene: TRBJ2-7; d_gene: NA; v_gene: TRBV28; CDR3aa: CASSLLTASPYEQYF; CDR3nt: TGTGCCAGCAGTCTTCTAACAGCTTCGCCCTACGAGCAGTACTTC
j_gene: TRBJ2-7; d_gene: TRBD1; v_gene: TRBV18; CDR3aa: CASSIEDRGMYEQYF; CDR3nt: TGTGCCAGCTCGATAGAAGACAGGGGAATGTACGAGCAGTACTTC
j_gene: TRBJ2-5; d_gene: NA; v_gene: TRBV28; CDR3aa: CASRAQGTQYF; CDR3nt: TGTGCCAGCAGGGCCCAGGGGACCCAGTACTTC